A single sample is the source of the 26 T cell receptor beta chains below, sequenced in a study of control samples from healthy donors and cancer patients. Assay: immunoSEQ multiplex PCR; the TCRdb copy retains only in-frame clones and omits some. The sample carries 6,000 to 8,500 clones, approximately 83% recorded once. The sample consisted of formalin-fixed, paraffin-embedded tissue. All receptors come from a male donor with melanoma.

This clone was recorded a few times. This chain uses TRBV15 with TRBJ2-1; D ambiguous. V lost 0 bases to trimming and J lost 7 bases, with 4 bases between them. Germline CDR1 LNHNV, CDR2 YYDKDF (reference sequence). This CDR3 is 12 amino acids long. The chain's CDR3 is CATSRDRNEQFF. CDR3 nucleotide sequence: TGTGCCACCAGCAGAGATAGAAATGAGCAGTTCTTC.

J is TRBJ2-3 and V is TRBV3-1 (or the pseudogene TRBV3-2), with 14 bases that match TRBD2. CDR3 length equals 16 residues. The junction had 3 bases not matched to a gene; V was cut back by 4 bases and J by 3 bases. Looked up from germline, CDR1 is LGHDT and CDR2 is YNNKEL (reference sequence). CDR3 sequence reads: CASSLGLAGGTDTQYF. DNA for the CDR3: TGTGCCAGCAGCCTTGGACTAGCGGGGGGAACAGATACGCAGTATTTT.

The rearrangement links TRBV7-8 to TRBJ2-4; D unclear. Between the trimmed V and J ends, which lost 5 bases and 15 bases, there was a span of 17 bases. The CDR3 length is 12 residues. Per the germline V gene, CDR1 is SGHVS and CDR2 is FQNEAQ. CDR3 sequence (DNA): TGTGCCAGCAGCCGCGAGAGCCAAGTTTGGTACTTC. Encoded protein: CASSRESQVWYF. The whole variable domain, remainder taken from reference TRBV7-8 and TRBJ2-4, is GAGVSQSPRYKVAKRGQDVALRCDPISGHVSLFWYQQALGQGPEFLTYFQNEAQLDKSGLPSDRFFAERPEGSVSTLKIQRTQQEDSAVYLCASSRESQVWYFGAGTRLSVL.

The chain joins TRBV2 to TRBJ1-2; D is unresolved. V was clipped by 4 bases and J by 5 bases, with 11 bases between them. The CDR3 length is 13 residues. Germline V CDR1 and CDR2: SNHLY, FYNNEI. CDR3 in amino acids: CASSGASLYGYTF. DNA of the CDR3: TGTGCCAGCAGTGGGGCCAGCTTATATGGCTACACCTTC.

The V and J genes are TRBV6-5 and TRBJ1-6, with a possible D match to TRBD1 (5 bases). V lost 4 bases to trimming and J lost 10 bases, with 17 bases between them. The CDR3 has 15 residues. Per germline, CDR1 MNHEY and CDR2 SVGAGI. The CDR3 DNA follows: TGTGCCAGCAGTTCAGGGCGGGGTGTAGGATCACCCCTCCACTTT. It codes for CASSSGRGVGSPLHF.

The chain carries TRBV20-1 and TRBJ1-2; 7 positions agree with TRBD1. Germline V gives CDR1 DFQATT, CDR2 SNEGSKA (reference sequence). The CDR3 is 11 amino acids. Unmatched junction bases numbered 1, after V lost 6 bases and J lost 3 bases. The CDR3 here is CSAGTDYGYTF. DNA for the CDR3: TGCAGTGCCGGGACAGACTATGGCTACACCTTC.

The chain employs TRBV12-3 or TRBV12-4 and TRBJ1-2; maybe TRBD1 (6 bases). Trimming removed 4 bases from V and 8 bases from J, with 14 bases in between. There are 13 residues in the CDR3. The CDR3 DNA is TGTGCCAGCAGTTCCGGGGGGGCGGGCGGCTACACCTTC. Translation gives CASSSGGAGGYTF.

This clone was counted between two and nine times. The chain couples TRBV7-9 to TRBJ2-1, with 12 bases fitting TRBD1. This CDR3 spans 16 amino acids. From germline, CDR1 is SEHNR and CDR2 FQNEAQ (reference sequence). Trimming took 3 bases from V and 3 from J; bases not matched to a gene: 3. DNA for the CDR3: TGTGCCAGCAGCTTCGGGACAGGGGGCCTCTACAATGAGCAGTTCTTC. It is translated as CASSFGTGGLYNEQFF.

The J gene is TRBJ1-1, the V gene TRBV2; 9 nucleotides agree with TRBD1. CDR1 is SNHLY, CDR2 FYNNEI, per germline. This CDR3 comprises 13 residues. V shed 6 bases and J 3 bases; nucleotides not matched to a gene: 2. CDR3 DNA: TGTGCCAGCAGCGGACAGGGGCACACTGAAGCTTTCTTT. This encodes CASSGQGHTEAFF.

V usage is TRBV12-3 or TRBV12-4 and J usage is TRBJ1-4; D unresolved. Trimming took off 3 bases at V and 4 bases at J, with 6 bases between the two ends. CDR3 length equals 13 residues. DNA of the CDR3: TGTGCCAGCAGTTTGTGGGGTAATGAAAAACTGTTTTTT. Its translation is CASSLWGNEKLFF.

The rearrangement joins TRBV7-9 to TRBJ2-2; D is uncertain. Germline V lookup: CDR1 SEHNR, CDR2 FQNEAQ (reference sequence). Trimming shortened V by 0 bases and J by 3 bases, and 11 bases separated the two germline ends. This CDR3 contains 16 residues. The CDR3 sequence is CASSLALLPYTGELFF. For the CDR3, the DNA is TGTGCCAGCAGCTTAGCCCTTCTACCTTACACCGGGGAGCTGTTTTTT.

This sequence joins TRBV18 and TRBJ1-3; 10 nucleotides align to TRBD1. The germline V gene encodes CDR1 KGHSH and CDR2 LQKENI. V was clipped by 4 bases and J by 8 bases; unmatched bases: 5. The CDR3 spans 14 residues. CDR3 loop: CASSRSGTGDTIYF. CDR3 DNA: TGTGCCAGCTCACGGTCCGGGACAGGGGACACCATATATTTT. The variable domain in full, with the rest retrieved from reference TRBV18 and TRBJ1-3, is NAGVMQNPRHLVRRRGQEARLRCSPMKGHSHVYWYRQLPEEGLKFMVYLQKENIIDESGMPKERFSAEFPKEGPSILRIQQVVRGDSAAYFCASSRSGTGDTIYFGEGSWLTVV.

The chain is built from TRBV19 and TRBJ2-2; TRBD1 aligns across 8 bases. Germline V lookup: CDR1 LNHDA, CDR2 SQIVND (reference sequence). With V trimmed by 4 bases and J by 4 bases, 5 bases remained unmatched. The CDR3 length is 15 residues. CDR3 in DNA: TGTGCCAGTAGTAGCTGGGACAGGTTCACCGGGGAGCTGTTTTTT. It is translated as CASSSWDRFTGELFF.

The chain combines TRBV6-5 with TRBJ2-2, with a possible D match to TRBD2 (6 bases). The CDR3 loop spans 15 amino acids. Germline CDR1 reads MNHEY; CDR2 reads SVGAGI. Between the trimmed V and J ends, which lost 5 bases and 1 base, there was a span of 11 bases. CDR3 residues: CASSPGSKNTGELFF. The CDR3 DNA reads TGTGCCAGCAGTCCCGGGAGCAAGAACACCGGGGAGCTGTTTTTT.

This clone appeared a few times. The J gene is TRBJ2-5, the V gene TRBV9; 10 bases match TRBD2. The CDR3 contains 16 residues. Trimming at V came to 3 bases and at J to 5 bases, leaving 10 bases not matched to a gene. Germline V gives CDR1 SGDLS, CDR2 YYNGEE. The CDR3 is CASSARGLAVLETQYF. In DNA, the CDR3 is TGTGCCAGCAGCGCCAGAGGACTAGCGGTTTTGGAGACCCAGTACTTC.

The CDR3 reads CASSQSQGVGYTF. Here the CDR3 DNA reads TGTGCCAGCAGCCAGTCTCAGGGGGTTGGCTACACCTTC. The chain carries TRBV3-1 (or the pseudogene TRBV3-2) and TRBJ1-2, with 7 bases lining up with TRBD1. The V segment lost 3 bases and the J segment 7 bases; nucleotides outside the gene matches: 5. The CDR3 length is 13 residues. Germline V gene data show CDR1 as LGHDT and CDR2 as YNNKEL (reference sequence).

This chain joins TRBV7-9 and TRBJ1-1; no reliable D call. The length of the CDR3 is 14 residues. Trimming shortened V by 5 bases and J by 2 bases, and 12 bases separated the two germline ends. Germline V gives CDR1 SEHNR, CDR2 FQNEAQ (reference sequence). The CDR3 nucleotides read TGTGCCAGCAGCGTTCACGGGGTAAACACTGAAGCTTTCTTT. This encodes CASSVHGVNTEAFF.

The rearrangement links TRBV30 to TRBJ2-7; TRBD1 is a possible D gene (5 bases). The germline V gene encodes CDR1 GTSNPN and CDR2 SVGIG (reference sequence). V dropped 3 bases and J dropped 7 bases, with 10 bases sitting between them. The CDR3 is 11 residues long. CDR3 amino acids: CAWSSGLEQYV. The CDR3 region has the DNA TGTGCCTGGAGCTCAGGGCTGGAGCAGTACGTC.

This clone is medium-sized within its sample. CDR3 DNA sequence: TGTGCCAGCAGTTTAAGAGGGTTGGACGAAAAACTGTTTTTT. It codes for CASSLRGLDEKLFF. V usage is TRBV28 and J usage is TRBJ1-4; D unresolved. CDR3 length equals 14 residues. CDR1 MDHEN and CDR2 SYDVKM come from the germline V gene. V dropped 2 bases and J dropped 8 bases, with 12 bases sitting between them.

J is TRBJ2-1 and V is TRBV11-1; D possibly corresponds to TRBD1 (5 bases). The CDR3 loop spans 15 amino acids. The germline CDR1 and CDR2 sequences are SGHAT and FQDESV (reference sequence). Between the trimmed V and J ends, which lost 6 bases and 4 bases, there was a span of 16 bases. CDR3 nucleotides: TGTGCCAGCAGTTCCAGTGGGGCAGCTTACAATGAGCAGTTCTTC. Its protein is CASSSSGAAYNEQFF. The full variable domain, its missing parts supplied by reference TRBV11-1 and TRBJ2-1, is EAEVAQSPRYKITEKSQAVAFWCDPISGHATLYWYRQILGQGPELLVQFQDESVVDDSQLPKDRFSAERLKGVDSTLKIQPAELGDSAMYLCASSSSGAAYNEQFFGPGTRLTVL.

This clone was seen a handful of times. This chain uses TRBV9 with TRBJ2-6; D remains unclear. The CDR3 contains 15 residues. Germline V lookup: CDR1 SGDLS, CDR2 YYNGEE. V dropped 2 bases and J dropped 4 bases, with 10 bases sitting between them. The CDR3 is CASSVWTSGANVLTF. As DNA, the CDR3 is TGTGCCAGCAGCGTCTGGACCTCCGGGGCCAACGTCCTGACTTTC.

CDR3 DNA sequence: TGTGCCAGCAGTGAAACCGGGGGACTCCATGATTCACCCCTCCACTTT. This codes for CASSETGGLHDSPLHF. The gene calls are TRBV6-1 and TRBJ1-6; D is possibly TRBD1 (5 bases). Germline lookup yields CDR1 MNHNS and CDR2 SASEGT. Trimming removed 2 bases from V and 8 bases from J, with 16 bases in between. CDR3 size: 16 residues.

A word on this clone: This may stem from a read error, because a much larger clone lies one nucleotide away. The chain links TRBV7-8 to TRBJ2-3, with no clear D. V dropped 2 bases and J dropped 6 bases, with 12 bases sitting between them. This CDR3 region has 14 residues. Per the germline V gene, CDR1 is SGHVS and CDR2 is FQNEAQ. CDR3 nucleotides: TGTGCCAGCAGCTTAACCCAGAGTGCGGATACGCAGTATTTT. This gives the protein CASSLTQSADTQYF.

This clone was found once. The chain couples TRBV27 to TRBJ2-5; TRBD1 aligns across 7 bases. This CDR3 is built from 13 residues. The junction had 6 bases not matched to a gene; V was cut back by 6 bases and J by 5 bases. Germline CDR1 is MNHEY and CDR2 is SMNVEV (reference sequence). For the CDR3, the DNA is TGTGCCAGCAGAAGGGGGCGCATGGAGACCCAGTACTTC. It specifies CASRRGRMETQYF.

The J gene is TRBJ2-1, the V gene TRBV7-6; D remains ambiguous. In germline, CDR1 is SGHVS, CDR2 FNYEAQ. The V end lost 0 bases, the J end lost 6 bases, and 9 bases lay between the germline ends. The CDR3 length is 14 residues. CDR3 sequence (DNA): TGTGCCAGCAGCTTAGCGCTTGGGCTCAATGAGCAGTTCTTC. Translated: CASSLALGLNEQFF. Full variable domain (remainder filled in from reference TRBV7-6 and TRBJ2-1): GAGVSQSPRYKVTKRGQDVALRCDPISGHVSLYWYRQALGQGPEFLTYFNYEAQQDKSGLPNDRFSAERPEGSISTLTIQRTEQRDSAMYRCASSLALGLNEQFFGPGTRLTVL.

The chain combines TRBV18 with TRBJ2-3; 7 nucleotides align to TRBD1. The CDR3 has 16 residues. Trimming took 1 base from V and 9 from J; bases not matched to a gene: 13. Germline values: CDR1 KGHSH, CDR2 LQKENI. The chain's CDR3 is CASSPRDARGHETQYF. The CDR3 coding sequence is TGTGCCAGCTCACCACGGGATGCTAGGGGGCATGAGACGCAGTATTTT.